One sample yielded the 23 T cell receptor beta chains listed below, sequenced in a study of PD-L1 blockade in urothelial cancer. Sequencing was performed with immunoSEQ multiplex PCR; in TCRdb, only in-frame clones are kept and a portion is missing. The sample shows roughly 120,000 clones, approximately 84% of them seen only once. Noted time point: pretreatment peripheral blood. The sequenced sample was PBMCs, obtained around atezolizumab (anti-PD-L1) treatment. These receptors were taken from a man aged 45-65 years with urothelial cancer.

This chain joins TRBV4-1 and TRBJ2-7; D is possibly TRBD2 (6 bases). V lost 2 bases to trimming and J lost 5 bases, with 19 bases between them. CDR1 is MGHRA and CDR2 is YSYEKL in the germline V gene. CDR3 length: 16 residues. CDR3 coding DNA: TGCGCCAGCAGCCAATTGATGGAGCGGGCGCCCAACGAGCAGTACTTC. Protein: CASSQLMERAPNEQYF.

This rearrangement joins TRBV7-9 to TRBJ2-3; 13 bases fit TRBD2. The CDR3 extends over 15 amino acids. The V and J ends lost 4 bases and 7 bases, in that order; junction bases with no gene match: 5. Germline CDR1 SEHNR, CDR2 FQNEAQ (reference sequence). CDR3 in amino acids: CASSSGTSGKYTQYF. CDR3 DNA sequence: TGTGCCAGCAGCTCCGGGACTAGCGGGAAATATACGCAGTATTTT.

The chain combines TRBV5-1 with TRBJ2-3, with D possibly being TRBD1 (6 bases). The V and J ends lost 7 bases and 0 bases respectively, with 9 bases between them. This CDR3 spans 13 amino acids. Germline-derived CDR1 and CDR2 are SGHRS and YFSETQ. The CDR3 DNA is TGCGCCAGCCGCAGGGGTAGCACAGATACGCAGTATTTT. The encoded protein is CASRRGSTDTQYF. The full variable domain, its missing parts supplied by reference TRBV5-1 and TRBJ2-3, is KAGVTQTPRYLIKTRGQQVTLSCSPISGHRSVSWYQQTPGQGLQFLFEYFSETQRNKGNFPGRFSGRQFSNSRSEMNVSTLELGDSALYLCASRRGSTDTQYFGPGTRLTVL.

This rearrangement joins TRBV6-1 to TRBJ1-2; the D is unclear. This CDR3 has 11 residues. The V gene lost 8 bases and the J gene lost 4 bases, with 8 bases spanning the gap. Germline V gene data show CDR1 as MNHNS and CDR2 as SASEGT. The CDR3 region has the DNA TGTGCCAGCCGGGTAGGCTATGGCTACACCTTC. Translation gives CASRVGYGYTF.

The chain has TRBV6-1 and TRBJ1-2, with D perhaps matching TRBD1 (5 bases). Germline values: CDR1 MNHNS, CDR2 SASEGT. Trimming took 7 bases from V and 4 from J, leaving 10 bases between them. The CDR3 spans 12 residues. The CDR3 here is CASKTGTYGYTF. The CDR3 bases are TGTGCCAGCAAAACAGGCACCTATGGCTACACCTTC.

V gene TRBV7-2 combines with J gene TRBJ1-4, with a weak D call TRBD1 (5 bases). V was shortened by 5 bases and J by 8 bases, with 15 bases between the two germline ends. This CDR3 contains 14 residues. From germline, CDR1 is SGHTA and CDR2 FQGNSA. CDR3 region: CASSPPGVWEKLFF. CDR3 bases: TGTGCCAGCAGCCCGCCGGGGGTATGGGAAAAACTGTTTTTT.

This sequence joins TRBV28 and TRBJ2-1; the match to TRBD2 covers 14 bases. CDR1 and CDR2 (germline): MDHEN, SYDVKM. The ends lost 5 bases at V and 7 bases at J; junction bases unmatched: 4. The CDR3 totals 15 residues. The CDR3 region is CASSGTSGSYNEQFF. CDR3 nucleotide sequence: TGTGCCAGCAGTGGGACTAGCGGGAGTTATAATGAGCAGTTCTTC.

This clone was observed a single time. The rearrangement uses TRBV18 and TRBJ1-3, with a weak D call TRBD1 (5 bases). Germline lookup yields CDR1 KGHSH and CDR2 LQKENI. Trimming removed 4 bases at V and 0 bases at J, with 13 bases between. The CDR3 extends over 16 amino acids. The CDR3 DNA reads as TGTGCCAGCTCACTGAACCGGGGGACCTCTGGAAACACCATATATTTT. Amino acid sequence: CASSLNRGTSGNTIYF.

The chain links TRBV15 to TRBJ1-3; D is unclear. Per germline, CDR1 LNHNV and CDR2 YYDKDF (reference sequence). The CDR3 covers 16 residues. V was pared by 0 bases and J by 3 bases, with 12 bases between. The CDR3 DNA follows: TGTGCCACCAGCAGAGATAGCGGGGTGGATGGAAACACCATATATTTT. It is translated as CATSRDSGVDGNTIYF.

The genes are TRBV5-1 and TRBJ2-7, with TRBD2 identical over 8 bases. Germline-derived CDR1 and CDR2 are SGHRS and YFSETQ. This CDR3 is 14 amino acids long. V was clipped by 6 bases and J by 5 bases; unmatched bases: 10. CDR3 sequence: CASNPGTRVHEQYF. CDR3 nucleotide sequence: TGCGCCAGCAACCCGGGGACTAGAGTCCACGAGCAGTACTTC.

The V gene is TRBV7-3, the J gene TRBJ1-1, with D possibly TRBD1 on 5 matching bases. Trimming removed 2 bases at V and 5 bases at J, with 9 bases between. The CDR3 is 13 residues long. Germline V CDR1 and CDR2: SGHTA, FQGTGA. The CDR3: CASSLGAGTEAFF. CDR3 nucleotides: TGTGCCAGCAGCTTAGGGGCAGGGACTGAAGCTTTCTTT.

V gene TRBV6-5 combines with J gene TRBJ2-1; TRBD2 aligns across 10 bases. V lost 3 bases to trimming and J lost 8 bases; unmatched junction nucleotides: 4. In germline, CDR1 is MNHEY, CDR2 SVGAGI. This CDR3 is 14 amino acids long. The CDR3 loop is CASSYQLAGDEQFF. CDR3 DNA sequence: TGTGCCAGCAGTTATCAGCTAGCGGGGGATGAGCAGTTCTTC.

The chain links TRBV2 to TRBJ1-1; 9 bases align to TRBD1. In germline, CDR1 is SNHLY, CDR2 FYNNEI. V was clipped by 5 bases and J by 3 bases; unmatched bases: 4. The CDR3 length is 14 residues. The CDR3 sequence is CASSPGQGHTEAFF. The CDR3 DNA is TGTGCCAGCAGTCCGGGACAGGGCCACACTGAAGCTTTCTTT.

The gene calls are TRBV9 and TRBJ2-7; 10 bases agree with TRBD1. The germline gives CDR1 SGDLS, CDR2 YYNGEE. The CDR3 spans 17 residues. V gave up 4 bases and J gave up 6 bases; unmatched junction bases: 16. The CDR3 DNA is TGTGCCAGCAGCCACACCCAAGCCGGGACAGGGGTCGGCGAGCAGTACTTC. Protein sequence: CASSHTQAGTGVGEQYF.

This clone was seen a single time. V gene TRBV28 combines with J gene TRBJ2-5; 8 bases are shared with TRBD1. This CDR3 comprises 15 residues. CDR1 and CDR2 (germline): MDHEN, SYDVKM. Trimming took 6 bases from V and 2 from J; bases not matched to a gene: 8. The CDR3 DNA is TGTGCCAGCAGCAGACAGGGGTGGAGGCAAGAGACCCAGTACTTC. It is translated as CASSRQGWRQETQYF.

The chain combines TRBV6-1 with TRBJ2-4; a weak D match, TRBD2 (5 bases). Deletions cut 8 bases from V and 6 bases from J, with 11 bases between. CDR3 length equals 12 residues. Germline loops: CDR1 MNHNS, CDR2 SASEGT. As DNA, the CDR3 is TGTGCCAGCGCTAGGGAGTCAAACATTCAGTACTTC. Translated, it gives CASARESNIQYF.

This rearrangement joins TRBV7-8 to TRBJ1-2; 7 nucleotides match TRBD1. Germline trimming cut 5 bases from V and 2 bases from J; bases unmatched to any gene: 2. Germline V gene sequence: CDR1 SGHVS, CDR2 FQNEAQ. CDR3 size: 13 residues. The CDR3 region is CASSQDRNYGYTF. CDR3 in DNA: TGTGCCAGCAGCCAGGACAGGAACTATGGCTACACCTTC.

This clone showed up just a few times. The CDR3 spells CASVGTDTQYF. In DNA form, the CDR3 reads TGTGCCAGCGTAGGCACAGATACGCAGTATTTT. The rearrangement joins TRBV7-9 to TRBJ2-3; no reliable D call. V was cut by 8 bases and J by 1 base, with 4 bases left in between. The length of the CDR3 is 11 residues. Germline CDR1 and CDR2: SEHNR and FQNEAQ (reference sequence).

The chain is built from TRBV2 and TRBJ2-7, with 9 bases aligning to TRBD2. The CDR3 runs 16 residues. Germline values: CDR1 SNHLY, CDR2 FYNNEI. V dropped 5 bases and J dropped 2; count of bases not matched to a gene: 10. CDR3: CASSNGLAGTTYEQYF. The CDR3 DNA reads TGTGCCAGCAGTAACGGCCTAGCGGGAACGACCTACGAGCAGTACTTC.

This chain connects TRBV28 to TRBJ1-5; 10 bases are a match to TRBD1. Germline CDR1 reads MDHEN; CDR2 reads SYDVKM. J gave up 4 bases and V 2 bases, and 5 bases lay outside the gene matches. CDR3 length: 16 residues. CDR3 nucleotides: TGTGCCAGCAGTTTACCGGGACAGGGGATGAATCAGCCCCAGCATTTT. It translates to CASSLPGQGMNQPQHF.

The chain links TRBV19 to TRBJ1-5; 9 bases match TRBD1. After removal of 4 bases from V and 4 bases from J, the junction contained 8 bases not matched to a gene. The CDR3 is 16 amino acids. Looked up from germline, CDR1 is LNHDA and CDR2 is SQIVND (reference sequence). The DNA for the CDR3 is TGTGCCAGTAGTAACCCGGACAGGGGCGTTAATCAGCCCCAGCATTTT. Translation gives CASSNPDRGVNQPQHF.

Only one count was recorded for this clone. The chain has TRBV27 and TRBJ1-2, with 7 nucleotides matching TRBD1. The germline V gene encodes CDR1 MNHEY and CDR2 SMNVEV (reference sequence). J lost 4 bases, V lost 5 bases, and 7 bases had no gene match. There are 14 residues in the CDR3. The CDR3 protein is CASSAQGVSYGYTF. CDR3 coding DNA: TGTGCCAGCAGTGCGCAGGGGGTAAGCTATGGCTACACCTTC.

This chain connects TRBV7-3 to TRBJ2-1; D perhaps matches TRBD2 (5 bases). Per germline, CDR1 SGHTA and CDR2 FQGTGA. Trimming left V 3 bases short and J 8 bases short, with 23 bases between. CDR3 length: 17 residues. The CDR3, as DNA: TGTGCCAGCAGCTTTAGCCTTGTCAGCGGAGCCGGATATGAGCAGTTCTTC. It specifies CASSFSLVSGAGYEQFF.